A selection of T cell receptor beta chains follows, all from one sample in a study of CD8+ T cells in alopecia areata. Clones were sequenced by immunoSEQ multiplex PCR, and TCRdb holds only the in-frame ones, with some missing. This repertoire shows over 150,000 clones, 40% to 65% found once; its top ten account for under 14%. Sequenced here: CD8+ T cells sorted from blood, sampled at week 24, from a patient treated with tofacitinib. These receptors were obtained from a human donor with alopecia areata. The CDR3 runs from the conserved cysteine through the conserved F or W. Each record gives: J gene, CDR3 length, V gene, CDR3 protein.

j_call: TRBJ2-5; cdr3_length: 17; v_call: TRBV11-2; cdr3_aa: CASSLDAAGGPQETQYF
j_call: TRBJ2-3; cdr3_length: 14; v_call: TRBV5-6; cdr3_aa: CASSWTSDTDTQYF
j_call: TRBJ1-4; cdr3_length: 14; v_call: TRBV19; cdr3_aa: CASTRTGSNEKLFF
j_call: TRBJ1-2; cdr3_length: 11; v_call: TRBV29-1; cdr3_aa: CSVDSWDGYTF
j_call: TRBJ2-1; cdr3_length: 15; v_call: TRBV2; cdr3_aa: CASRPGGGGPDEQFF
j_call: TRBJ1-5; cdr3_length: 14; v_call: TRBV9; cdr3_aa: CASSVGQGGQPQHF
j_call: TRBJ1-1; cdr3_length: 14; v_call: TRBV4-3; cdr3_aa: CASSQFGHLPEAFF
j_call: TRBJ1-2; cdr3_length: 14; v_call: TRBV27; cdr3_aa: CASSFQGGAGGYTF
j_call: TRBJ1-2; cdr3_length: 11; v_call: TRBV29-1; cdr3_aa: CSADRGDGYTF
j_call: TRBJ1-1; cdr3_length: 10; v_call: TRBV29-1; cdr3_aa: CSVRMVEAFF
j_call: TRBJ1-1; cdr3_length: 13; v_call: TRBV30; cdr3_aa: CAWSVGGDTEAFF
j_call: TRBJ2-7; cdr3_length: 14; v_call: TRBV14; cdr3_aa: CASSQESERDEQYF
j_call: TRBJ2-7; cdr3_length: 15; v_call: TRBV13; cdr3_aa: CASSLWGTGLYEQYF
j_call: TRBJ2-3; cdr3_length: 16; v_call: TRBV7-6; cdr3_aa: CASSHATSGGTDTQYF
j_call: TRBJ2-5; cdr3_length: 15; v_call: TRBV27; cdr3_aa: CASSLFEGASETQYF
j_call: TRBJ2-1; cdr3_length: 16; v_call: TRBV2; cdr3_aa: CASSDNLQGRYNEQFF
j_call: TRBJ1-1; cdr3_length: 13; v_call: TRBV19; cdr3_aa: CASSRAVDTEAFF
j_call: TRBJ2-1; cdr3_length: 15; v_call: TRBV11-2; cdr3_aa: CASSLGASGYNEQFF
j_call: TRBJ2-1; cdr3_length: 12; v_call: TRBV13; cdr3_aa: CASSLLGNEQFF
j_call: TRBJ1-5; cdr3_length: 15; v_call: TRBV7-9; cdr3_aa: CASSLASRVGQPQHF
j_call: TRBJ1-1; cdr3_length: 15; v_call: TRBV19; cdr3_aa: CASSQIRDRVSEAFF
j_call: TRBJ2-3; cdr3_length: 14; v_call: TRBV27; cdr3_aa: CASSNERGGDTQYF
j_call: TRBJ2-7; cdr3_length: 13; v_call: TRBV15; cdr3_aa: CATSSTQNGEQYF
j_call: TRBJ1-2; cdr3_length: 13; v_call: TRBV14; cdr3_aa: CASSVDRDYGYTF
j_call: TRBJ2-3; cdr3_length: 13; v_call: TRBV29-1; cdr3_aa: CSPVGPPTDTQYF
j_call: TRBJ1-5; cdr3_length: 14; v_call: TRBV7-9; cdr3_aa: CASSTTGSNQPQHF
j_call: TRBJ1-2; cdr3_length: 14; v_call: TRBV9; cdr3_aa: CASSVDGDPRGYTF
j_call: TRBJ1-5; cdr3_length: 15; v_call: TRBV27; cdr3_aa: CASRLATGGDWPQHF
j_call: TRBJ2-7; cdr3_length: 15; v_call: TRBV27; cdr3_aa: CASSGVGTGGDEQYF
j_call: TRBJ2-1; cdr3_length: 15; v_call: TRBV5-1; cdr3_aa: CASSLSSGGLNEQFF
j_call: TRBJ2-1; cdr3_length: 12; v_call: TRBV7-2; cdr3_aa: CASRWGYNEQFF
j_call: TRBJ1-2; cdr3_length: 12; v_call: TRBV30; cdr3_aa: CAWKVSSYGYTF
j_call: TRBJ2-1; cdr3_length: 16; v_call: TRBV7-2; cdr3_aa: CASSLAGTSAYNEQFF
j_call: TRBJ2-7; cdr3_length: 13; v_call: TRBV13; cdr3_aa: CASTRGRENEQYF
j_call: TRBJ1-4; cdr3_length: 14; v_call: TRBV30; cdr3_aa: CAWSGDSWGEKLFF
j_call: TRBJ1-5; cdr3_length: 12; v_call: TRBV27; cdr3_aa: CASSGLNQPQHF
j_call: TRBJ2-1; cdr3_length: 16; v_call: TRBV19; cdr3_aa: CASSMYGGYAYNEQFF
j_call: TRBJ1-2; cdr3_length: 14; v_call: TRBV7-6; cdr3_aa: CASSSNRNREGYTF
j_call: TRBJ2-4; cdr3_length: 16; v_call: TRBV19; cdr3_aa: CASADLRGGTKNIQYF
j_call: TRBJ2-2; cdr3_length: 11; v_call: TRBV5-1; cdr3_aa: CASLGPGELFF
j_call: TRBJ2-5; cdr3_length: 13; v_call: TRBV5-5; cdr3_aa: CASSLGKVSTQYF
j_call: TRBJ2-3; cdr3_length: 15; v_call: TRBV30; cdr3_aa: CAWSVGVGGTDTQYF
j_call: TRBJ2-1; cdr3_length: 15; v_call: TRBV7-9; cdr3_aa: CASSLASGGGDEQFF
j_call: TRBJ1-1; cdr3_length: 14; v_call: TRBV30; cdr3_aa: CAWSPRPLNTEAFF
j_call: TRBJ2-1; cdr3_length: 14; v_call: TRBV19; cdr3_aa: CASSMPSGVLEQFF
j_call: TRBJ2-3; cdr3_length: 17; v_call: TRBV4-3; cdr3_aa: CASSQDWTSGNTDTQYF
j_call: TRBJ2-3; cdr3_length: 11; v_call: TRBV29-1; cdr3_aa: CSAESKDTQYF
j_call: TRBJ1-5; cdr3_length: 14; v_call: TRBV30; cdr3_aa: CAWSKDLGNQPQHF
j_call: TRBJ2-2; cdr3_length: 13; v_call: TRBV11-2; cdr3_aa: CASISDSTGELFF
j_call: TRBJ1-2; cdr3_length: 13; v_call: TRBV19; cdr3_aa: CASSGSVPYGYTF
j_call: TRBJ1-2; cdr3_length: 12; v_call: TRBV29-1; cdr3_aa: CSAKDRDYGYTF
j_call: TRBJ1-5; cdr3_length: 15; v_call: TRBV25-1; cdr3_aa: CASSPGTGVSQPQHF
j_call: TRBJ1-1; cdr3_length: 12; v_call: TRBV6-1; cdr3_aa: CASSDRHTEAFF
j_call: TRBJ2-1; cdr3_length: 15; v_call: TRBV29-1; cdr3_aa: CSVEVGSGGGGEQFF
j_call: TRBJ2-2; cdr3_length: 16; v_call: TRBV28; cdr3_aa: CASSRTEIANTGELFF
j_call: TRBJ1-1; cdr3_length: 17; v_call: TRBV30; cdr3_aa: CAWSSSPTTDQNTEAFF
j_call: TRBJ2-7; cdr3_length: 16; v_call: TRBV19; cdr3_aa: CASSTIRDRGRYEQYF
j_call: TRBJ2-7; cdr3_length: 10; v_call: TRBV7-4; cdr3_aa: CASSFYEQYF
j_call: TRBJ2-1; cdr3_length: 14; v_call: TRBV5-1; cdr3_aa: CASSLGSGANEQFF
j_call: TRBJ2-1; cdr3_length: 16; v_call: TRBV4-3; cdr3_aa: CASSQEASGRYNEQFF